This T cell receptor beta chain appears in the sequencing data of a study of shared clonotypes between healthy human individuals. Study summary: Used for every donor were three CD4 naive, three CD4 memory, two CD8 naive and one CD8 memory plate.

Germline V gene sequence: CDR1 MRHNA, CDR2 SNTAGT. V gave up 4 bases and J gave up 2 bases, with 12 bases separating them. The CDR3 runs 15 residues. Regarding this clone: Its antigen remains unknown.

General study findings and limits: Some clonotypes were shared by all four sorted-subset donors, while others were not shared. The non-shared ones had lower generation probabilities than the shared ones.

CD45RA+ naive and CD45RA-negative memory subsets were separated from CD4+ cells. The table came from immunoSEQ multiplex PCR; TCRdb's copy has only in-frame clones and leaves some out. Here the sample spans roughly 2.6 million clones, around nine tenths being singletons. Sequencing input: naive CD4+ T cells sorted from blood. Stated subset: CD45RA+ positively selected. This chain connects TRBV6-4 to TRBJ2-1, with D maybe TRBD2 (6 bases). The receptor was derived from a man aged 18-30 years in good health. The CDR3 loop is CASSGGVGPYNEQFF. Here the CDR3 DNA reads TGTGCCAGCAGTGGGGGGGTGGGGCCCTACAATGAGCAGTTCTTC.